This TCR beta chain was identified during a study of cytotoxic CD8 clonotypes in ibrutinib-treated CLL. Turning to the study itself: Productive templates averaged roughly 270,000 per sample, and productive rearrangements 94,082.

The method was immunoSEQ multiplex PCR; TCRdb's version includes in-frame clones alone and lacks a portion of them. Among 110,000 to 150,000 clones listed, 76% were seen once. Study observations and caveats: An increase in clonality occurred at ibrutinib response, followed by a return toward baseline at progression.

Concerning this clone: Its target is unknown.

Germline assignment: CDR1 SGHRS and CDR2 YFSETQ. V was pared by 4 bases and J by 4 bases, with 17 bases between. This CDR3 is 16 amino acids long. The J gene is TRBJ2-2, the V gene TRBV5-1, with D possibly being TRBD2 (6 bases). This clonotype originated in a human donor with chronic lymphocytic leukemia. The sample here was PBMCs, taken after 24 months of ibrutinib treatment. For the CDR3, the DNA is TGCGCCAGCAGCCCGGGACTTCAAAACCCCACCGGGGAGCTGTTTTTT. Its translation is CASSPGLQNPTGELFF.